This TCR beta chain was recovered during a study of metastatic and nonmetastatic thyroid tumors. About the study: Malignant thyroid and benign thyroid patients provided blood and tumor or nodule tissue whose repertoires were compared.

Source study methods: Differences in CDR3 between clinicopathological groups were drawn on to build a classifier intended to discriminate distant-metastatic papillary thyroid cancer patients. TCRdb reanalyzed the PCR reads with MiXCR. The authors' filters were not applied to this entry. This sample has some 54,000 clones, with about a sixth found just once. This clone turned up a few times. From germline, CDR1 is ENHRY and CDR2 SYGVKD. Trimming pared 3 bases from V and 3 bases from J, leaving 18 bases between. This CDR3 has 16 amino acids. All patients were untreated before thyroid surgery. Input material: blood. The J gene is TRBJ2-7, the V gene TRBV10-3; no definite D call. The source of this sequence is a female donor with papillary thyroid cancer or a benign thyroid nodule (not recorded which). Some clones in this sample may be carry-over from other donors' samples. The CDR3 nucleotides are TGTGCCATCAGTGATTACTTGCGTACTCCTTTCTACGAGCAGTACTTC. It is translated as CAISDYLRTPFYEQYF.